Following are 17 T cell receptor beta chains from one sample sequenced in a study of blood T cell repertoires in COVID-19. Assay: immunoSEQ multiplex PCR; the TCRdb copy retains only in-frame clones and omits some. Of under 200,000 clones in the sample, approximately 80% were seen once. The material sequenced was peripheral blood. The receptor source for this set is a man aged 55 to 70 with acute or convalescent COVID-19.

This clone has just one count. The rearrangement links TRBV30 to TRBJ1-2; perhaps TRBD1 as D (5 bases). The CDR3 consists of 13 residues. The germline V gene encodes CDR1 GTSNPN and CDR2 SVGIG (reference sequence). V dropped 5 bases and J dropped 3 bases, with 13 bases sitting between them. The CDR3 region has the DNA TGTGCCTGGTCCATGACAGCTGACTATGGCTACACCTTC. Its translation: CAWSMTADYGYTF.

The DNA of the CDR3 is TGTGCCAGCAGCCCCTTACTAGCGAATCAAGAGACCCAGTACTTC. The encoded protein is CASSPLLANQETQYF. The V and J genes are TRBV11-2 and TRBJ2-5, with 7 bases lining up with TRBD2. The CDR3 has 15 residues. Germline V gives CDR1 SGHAT, CDR2 FQNNGV. Losses at the gene ends were 5 bases for V and 2 bases for J; bases not matched to a gene: 8.

The V call is TRBV6-5, the J call TRBJ1-2; 7 positions match TRBD1. The CDR3 runs to 13 residues. V shed 5 bases and J 8 bases; nucleotides not matched to a gene: 8. The germline CDR1 and CDR2 sequences are MNHEY and SVGAGI. This CDR3 reads CASSPTGRVGYTF. The CDR3 DNA follows: TGTGCCAGCAGTCCGACAGGGAGAGTAGGCTACACCTTC.

CDR3 region: CASSFRGSGTLSYEQYF. The DNA for the CDR3 is TGTGCCAGCAGTTTCCGAGGATCCGGGACACTTTCCTACGAGCAGTACTTC. The chain combines TRBV28 with TRBJ2-7; D is perhaps TRBD1 (6 bases). Trimming cost V 3 bases and J 1 base, with 19 bases left between them. The CDR3 sequence is 17 residues long. The germline V gene has CDR1 MDHEN and CDR2 SYDVKM.

This clone was recorded only once. This chain links TRBV3-1 (or the pseudogene TRBV3-2) with TRBJ2-5; D may be TRBD2 (6 bases). V was clipped by 0 bases and J by 4 bases, with 12 bases between them. The CDR3 runs to 15 residues. In germline, CDR1 is LGHDT, CDR2 YNNKEL (reference sequence). CDR3 coding DNA: TGTGCCAGCAGCCAAGAAAAAGGGCGGGGAGAGACCCAGTACTTC. Translation gives CASSQEKGRGETQYF.

The rearrangement joins TRBV7-8 to TRBJ1-2; a weak D match, TRBD1 (5 bases). This CDR3 has 15 amino acids. Deletions cut 6 bases from V and 0 bases from J, with 14 bases between. In germline, CDR1 is SGHVS, CDR2 FQNEAQ. In DNA, the CDR3 is TGTGCCAGCAGTTTTGGGGCGAGATCTAACTATGGCTACACCTTC. Translation: CASSFGARSNYGYTF.

This clone came up once. The chain employs TRBV5-8 and TRBJ2-1; a weak D match, TRBD1 (5 bases). V was pared by 0 bases and J by 9 bases, with 13 bases between. The CDR3 is made up of 14 amino acids. Germline loops: CDR1 SGHTS, CDR2 YDEGEE. In nucleotides, the CDR3 is TGTGCCAGCAGCTTGGGCCCAGGGAAGGCTGAGCAGTTCTTC. Its protein is CASSLGPGKAEQFF.

The chain has TRBV5-1 and TRBJ2-1; D possibly corresponds to TRBD1 (6 bases). CDR1 is SGHRS, CDR2 YFSETQ, per germline. Trimming cost V 7 bases and J 5 bases, with 13 bases left between them. CDR3 length: 13 residues. The CDR3 bases are TGCGCCAGCGGACAGCGATCTAACAATGAGCAGTTCTTC. It translates to CASGQRSNNEQFF.

This rearrangement joins TRBV5-1 to TRBJ1-2; D gene uncertain. The germline V and J ends were trimmed by 4 bases and 5 bases, with 18 bases remaining between them. The CDR3 is 15 amino acids. Germline lookup yields CDR1 SGHRS and CDR2 YFSETQ. The CDR3 is CASSGVPSLEYGYTF. CDR3 bases: TGCGCCAGCAGCGGCGTCCCATCCCTAGAGTATGGCTACACCTTC. The whole variable domain, remainder taken from reference TRBV5-1 and TRBJ1-2, is KAGVTQTPRYLIKTRGQQVTLSCSPISGHRSVSWYQQTPGQGLQFLFEYFSETQRNKGNFPGRFSGRQFSNSRSEMNVSTLELGDSALYLCASSGVPSLEYGYTFGSGTRLTVV.

This chain links TRBV18 with TRBJ1-2; TRBD1 matches 12 bases. Trimming took 2 bases from V and 5 from J; bases not matched to a gene: 6. The length of the CDR3 is 16 residues. Germline lookup yields CDR1 KGHSH and CDR2 LQKENI. The CDR3 loop reads CASSPDGTGGAYGYTF. The CDR3 bases are TGTGCCAGCTCACCAGATGGGACAGGGGGCGCTTATGGCTACACCTTC.

Only a few counts were recorded for this clone. The chain has TRBV30 and TRBJ1-2; D is perhaps TRBD1 (6 bases). Per germline, CDR1 GTSNPN and CDR2 SVGIG (reference sequence). V was pared by 0 bases and J by 8 bases, with 16 bases between. The CDR3 spans 14 residues. The CDR3 loop reads CAWSVQGGRGGYTF. DNA of the CDR3: TGTGCCTGGAGTGTCCAAGGGGGAAGAGGCGGCTACACCTTC. The entire variable domain, with the rest obtained from reference TRBV30 and TRBJ1-2, is as follows: SQTIHQWPATLVQPVGSPLSLECTVEGTSNPNLYWYRQAAGRGLQLLFYSVGIGQISSEVPQNLSASRPQDRQFILSSKKLLLSDSGFYLCAWSVQGGRGGYTFGSGTRLTVV.

This chain uses TRBV24-1 with TRBJ1-5; D ambiguous. The CDR3 sequence is 14 residues long. Trimming took 9 bases from V and 5 from J, leaving 16 bases between them. CDR1 KGHDR and CDR2 SFDVKD come from the germline V gene. The CDR3 loop is CATAQTGFHQPQHF. As DNA, the CDR3 is TGTGCCACCGCACAAACCGGGTTCCATCAGCCCCAGCATTTT.

V usage is TRBV11-2 and J usage is TRBJ2-3, with 11 bases matching TRBD1. The junction had 6 bases not matched to a gene; V was cut back by 6 bases and J by 4 bases. Germline values: CDR1 SGHAT, CDR2 FQNNGV. CDR3 length: 15 amino acids. The CDR3 DNA reads TGTGCCAGCAGTCTTTGGACAGGGGGCCCAGATACGCAGTATTTT. It is translated as CASSLWTGGPDTQYF.

Here the CDR3 DNA reads TGTGCCAGCAGCGCTCCCTTAGAGGGGGAAACAGATACGCAGTATTTT. Translation: CASSAPLEGETDTQYF. V usage is TRBV7-8 and J usage is TRBJ2-3; a weak D match, TRBD1 (6 bases). The CDR3 sequence is 16 residues long. Deletions cut 5 bases from V and 3 bases from J, with 18 bases between. In germline, CDR1 is SGHVS, CDR2 FQNEAQ.

This chain joins TRBV10-2 and TRBJ2-7; D call uncertain. The CDR3 consists of 11 residues. Trimming shortened V by 3 bases and J by 7 bases, and 7 bases separated the two germline ends. Germline CDR1 WSHSY, CDR2 SAAADI. The CDR3 here is CASSDTWEQYF. The DNA of the CDR3 is TGCGCCAGCAGTGATACATGGGAGCAGTACTTC.

J is TRBJ2-3 and V is TRBV7-8, with TRBD2 matching 11 bases. Trimming at V came to 5 bases and at J to 4 bases, leaving 11 bases not matched to a gene. CDR1 is SGHVS and CDR2 is FQNEAQ in the germline V gene. This CDR3 region has 17 residues. CDR3 sequence reads: CASSLRLAGGGADTQYF. CDR3 nucleotide sequence: TGTGCCAGCAGCCTACGGCTAGCGGGGGGAGGGGCAGATACGCAGTATTTT. The whole variable domain, remainder taken from reference TRBV7-8 and TRBJ2-3, is GAGVSQSPRYKVAKRGQDVALRCDPISGHVSLFWYQQALGQGPEFLTYFQNEAQLDKSGLPSDRFFAERPEGSVSTLKIQRTQQEDSAVYLCASSLRLAGGGADTQYFGPGTRLTVL.

The V call is TRBV29-1, the J call TRBJ2-3; TRBD2 matches 9 bases. With 3 bases clipped from V and 2 bases from J, the junction kept 6 bases outside the gene matches. Germline V gene data show CDR1 as SQVTM and CDR2 as ANQGSEA. The CDR3 loop spans 15 amino acids. The CDR3 protein is CSVDKRGDLTDTQYF. In nucleotides, the CDR3 is TGCAGCGTTGATAAGCGGGGGGACCTCACAGATACGCAGTATTTT.